Presented here are 4 T cell receptor beta chains from one specimen sequenced in a study of blood T cells in healthy people across ages. Primed by a sample-barcoded 5' primer and a J-beta primer mix, a second PCR proceeded for about 7 to 12 cycles. TCRdb passed the 5' RACE reads through MiXCR, listing each CDR3 protein once. The sample lists roughly 860,000 distinct CDR3 sequences; roughly 60% were seen once. The specimen was blood. Every receptor here comes from a man aged 25-45 years in good health.

The V gene is TRBV6-2 or TRBV6-3, the J gene TRBJ2-1; maybe TRBD1 (5 bases). CDR3 size: 13 residues. V was clipped by 5 bases and J by 4 bases, with 9 bases between them. The germline V gene encodes CDR1 MNHEY and CDR2 SVGEGT. This chain's CDR3 is CASSQQVYNEQFF. The CDR3 region has the DNA TGTGCCAGCAGTCAACAGGTATACAATGAGCAGTTCTTC.

This clonotype has a single count. One end of the junction fails to match germline, which may point to a read error. The CDR3 reads CARSQVGGDGYTF. DNA of the CDR3: TGTGCCAGAAGCCAAGTGGGTGGGGATGGCTACACCTTC. This sequence joins TRBV3-1 and TRBJ1-2; D is unclear. The CDR3 runs to 13 residues. CDR1 LGHDT and CDR2 YNNKEL come from the germline V gene (reference sequence).

The rearrangement links TRBV15 to TRBJ2-7, with TRBD2 identical over 7 bases. CDR3 size: 17 residues. CDR1 is LNHNV and CDR2 is YYDKDF in the germline V gene (reference sequence). V dropped 0 bases and J dropped 0; count of bases not matched to a gene: 8. The CDR3 sequence is CATSRDISGKSSYEQYF. CDR3 DNA sequence: TGTGCCACCAGCAGAGATATCAGCGGGAAGAGCTCCTACGAGCAGTACTTC.

The rearrangement links TRBV28 to TRBJ2-1; D may be TRBD2 (6 bases). Trimming removed 5 bases from V and 8 bases from J, with 7 bases in between. The CDR3 has 11 residues. The V gene's germline CDR1 is MDHEN and CDR2 SYDVKM. The CDR3: CASSREYEQFF. In nucleotides, the CDR3 is TGTGCCAGCAGTCGGGAGTATGAGCAGTTCTTC. Full variable domain (outside the CDR3, taken from reference TRBV28 and TRBJ2-1): DVKVTQSSRYLVKRTGEKVFLECVQDMDHENMFWYRQDPGLGLRLIYFSYDVKMKEKGDIPEGYSVSREKKERFSLILESASTNQTSMYLCASSREYEQFFGPGTRLTVL.